Listed below are T cell receptor beta chains from one sample, sequenced in a study of cytomegalovirus exposure and HLA in healthy donors. Libraries were prepared by immunoSEQ multiplex PCR; TCRdb keeps only in-frame clonotypes and omits some of them. The table records tens of thousands of clones, 94% of them present only once. Sequenced material: PBMCs. These receptor sequences come from a woman aged 18-29 years in good health and CMV-seropositive. Each CDR3 is given with its conserved first and last residue. D genes are given only for firm matches.

V gene	J gene	D gene	CDR3 protein
TRBV27	TRBJ2-3	.	CASSLRSPDTQYF
TRBV30	TRBJ1-4	.	CAWSVQTTNEKLFF
TRBV6-4	TRBJ2-1	.	CASNPRRPLTESFHNEQFF
TRBV27	TRBJ2-7	.	CASRPDRNHYEQYF
TRBV6-1	TRBJ2-3	TRBD2	CASSFLAGGTDTQYF
TRBV21-1	TRBJ1-5	.	CAKLSNQPQHF
TRBV28	TRBJ1-5	TRBD1	CASSLTGASQHF
TRBV19	TRBJ1-3	.	CASSTLRGSGNTIYF
TRBV5-6	TRBJ2-1	TRBD2	CASSTGLAGYNEQFF
TRBV7-5	TRBJ2-5	.	CARSLRPRVAGMVGETQYF
TRBV19	TRBJ2-7	TRBD1	CASSLQGAPYEQYF
TRBV29-1	TRBJ2-4	TRBD1	CSGWDRGNIQYF
TRBV28	TRBJ1-1	.	CASSLRVGKHGPRAFF
TRBV29-1	TRBJ1-2	.	CSVRLSGRGYTF
TRBV6-6	TRBJ1-5	.	CASSYDRRSNQPQHF
TRBV9	TRBJ2-7	.	CASSVSFRGSYEQYF
TRBV18	TRBJ2-3	TRBD1	CASSASSQGQAGLDTQYF
TRBV28	TRBJ2-7	.	CASSPAARGGSYEQYF
TRBV4-2	TRBJ2-7	.	CASSQGLASYEQYF
TRBV19	TRBJ2-3	.	CASSTPTRPDTQYF
TRBV7-7	TRBJ1-1	.	CASSLDSSTEAFF
TRBV27	TRBJ2-2	.	CASSSYGGNTGELFF
TRBV5-6	TRBJ2-1	TRBD2	CASSFRGGRAPNEQFF
TRBV6-5	TRBJ1-1	.	CASRTGGGMNTEAFF
TRBV10-3	TRBJ2-3	.	CAAQGGYTDTQYF
TRBV9	TRBJ1-2	.	CASSVGRGRANYGYTF
TRBV28	TRBJ1-3	.	CASSSEREVYF
TRBV11-1	TRBJ2-1	TRBD1	CASSLALEGDRVNEQFF
TRBV18	TRBJ2-5	.	CASSRGLEETQYF
TRBV6-5	TRBJ1-1	.	CASRRSGGDTEAFF
TRBV7-2	TRBJ2-3	TRBD2	CASSSTSGAPLGDTQYF
TRBV19	TRBJ1-5	.	CASSAGLGQPQHF
TRBV6-5	TRBJ1-2	TRBD1	CASSTGDYGYTF
TRBV5-4	TRBJ2-1	TRBD1	CASSLAQGVDSNEQFF
TRBV11-2	TRBJ2-5	.	CASSLVPGRETQYF
TRBV7-6	TRBJ2-1	TRBD2	CASSLAGASGSSYNEQFF
TRBV5-1	TRBJ1-1	.	CASSLAARARGNTEAFF
TRBV5-1	TRBJ1-2	.	CASSLLGARDSGGYTF
TRBV28	TRBJ2-7	.	CASSLGADRPGFYEQYF
TRBV4-1	TRBJ2-3	.	CASSRTSTDTQYF
TRBV2	TRBJ1-2	TRBD1	CASSASTGDYGYTF
TRBV7-8	TRBJ1-2	.	CASSPAGYNIFPAYGYTF